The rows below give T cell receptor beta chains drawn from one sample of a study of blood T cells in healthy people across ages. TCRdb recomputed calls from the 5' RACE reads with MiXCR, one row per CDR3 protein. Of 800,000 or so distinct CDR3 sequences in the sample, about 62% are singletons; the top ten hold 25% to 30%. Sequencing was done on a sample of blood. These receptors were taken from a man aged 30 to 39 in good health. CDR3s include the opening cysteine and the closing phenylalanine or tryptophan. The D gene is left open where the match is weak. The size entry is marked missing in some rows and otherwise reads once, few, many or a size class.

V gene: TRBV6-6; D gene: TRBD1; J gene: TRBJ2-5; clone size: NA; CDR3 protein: CASSYRRQGTETQYF; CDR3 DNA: TGTGCCAGCAGTTACCGAAGACAGGGGACAGAGACCCAGTACTTC
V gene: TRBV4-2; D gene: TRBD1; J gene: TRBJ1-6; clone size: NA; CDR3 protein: CASSPGTGPNSPLHF; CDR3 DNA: TGTGCCAGCAGCCCGGGGACAGGGCCCAACTCACCCCTCCACTTT
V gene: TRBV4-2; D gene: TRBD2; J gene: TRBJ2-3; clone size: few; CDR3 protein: CASSQDERGGTDTQYF; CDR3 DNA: TGTGCCAGCAGCCAAGACGAGCGGGGAGGCACAGATACGCAGTATTTT
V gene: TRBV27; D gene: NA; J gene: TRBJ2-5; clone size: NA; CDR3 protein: CASSLWTGNQETQYF; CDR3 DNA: TGTGCCAGCAGTTTGTGGACCGGCAATCAAGAGACCCAGTACTTC
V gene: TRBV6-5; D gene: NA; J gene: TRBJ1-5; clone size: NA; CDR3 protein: CASSEGTVNQPQHF; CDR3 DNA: TGTGCCAGCAGTGAGGGGACGGTTAATCAGCCCCAGCATTTT
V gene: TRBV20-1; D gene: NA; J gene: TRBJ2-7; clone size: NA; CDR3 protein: CSASTRDVQYF; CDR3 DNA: TGCAGTGCTAGCACCCGGGACGTGCAGTACTTC
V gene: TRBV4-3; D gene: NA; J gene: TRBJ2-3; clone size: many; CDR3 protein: CASSQDLGSSGTDTQYF; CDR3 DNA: TGCGCCAGCAGCCAAGATTTAGGGAGTTCGGGCACAGATACGCAGTATTTT
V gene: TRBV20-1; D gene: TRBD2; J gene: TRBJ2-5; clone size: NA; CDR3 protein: CSAPDGGGLQETQYF; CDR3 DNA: TGCAGTGCCCCAGATGGCGGGGGGTTACAAGAGACCCAGTACTTC
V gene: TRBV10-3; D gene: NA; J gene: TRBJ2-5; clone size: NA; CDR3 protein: CAISESGPGYQETQYF; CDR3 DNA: TGTGCCATCAGTGAGTCAGGTCCCGGGTACCAAGAGACCCAGTACTTC
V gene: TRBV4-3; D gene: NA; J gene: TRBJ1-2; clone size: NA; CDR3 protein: CASSPRGSYGYTF; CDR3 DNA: TGCGCCAGCAGCCCCCGGGGCAGCTATGGCTACACCTTC
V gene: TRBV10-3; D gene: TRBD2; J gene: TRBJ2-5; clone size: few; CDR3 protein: CAISRDYRETQYF; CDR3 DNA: TGTGCCATCAGCCGGGACTACCGAGAGACCCAGTACTTC
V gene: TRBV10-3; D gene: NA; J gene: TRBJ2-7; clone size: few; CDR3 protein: CAISDGRGTGEQYF; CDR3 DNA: TGTGCCATCAGTGATGGCAGGGGCACTGGCGAGCAGTACTTC
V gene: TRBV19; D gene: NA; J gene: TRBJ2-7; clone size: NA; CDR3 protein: CASRARVAEYNEQYF; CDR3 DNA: TGTGCCAGTCGGGCGCGGGTTGCAGAGTACAATGAGCAGTACTTC
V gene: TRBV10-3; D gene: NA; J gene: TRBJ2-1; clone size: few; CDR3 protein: CAIREVPDEQFF; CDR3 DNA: TGTGCCATCAGGGAAGTCCCCGATGAGCAGTTCTTC
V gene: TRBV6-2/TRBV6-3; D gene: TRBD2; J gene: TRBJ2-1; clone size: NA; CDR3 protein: CASQTSGGAYEQFF; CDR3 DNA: TGTGCCAGCCAAACTAGCGGGGGGGCCTATGAGCAGTTCTTC
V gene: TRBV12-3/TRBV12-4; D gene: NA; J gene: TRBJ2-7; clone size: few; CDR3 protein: CASSSIPGRGTVKQYF; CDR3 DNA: TGTGCCAGCAGTTCCATACCGGGACGGGGAACTGTAAAGCAGTACTTC
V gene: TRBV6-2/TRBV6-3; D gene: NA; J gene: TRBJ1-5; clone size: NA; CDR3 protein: CAGRMFGSSNQPQHF; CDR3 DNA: TGTGCCGGCAGGATGTTCGGGAGTAGCAATCAGCCCCAGCATTTT
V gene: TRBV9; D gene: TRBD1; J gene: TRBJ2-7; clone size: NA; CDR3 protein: CASSVSGGTGGHEQYF; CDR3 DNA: TGTGCCAGCAGCGTCTCTGGGGGGACAGGGGGCCACGAGCAGTACTTC
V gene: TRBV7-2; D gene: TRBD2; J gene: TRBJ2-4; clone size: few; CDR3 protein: CASSPTSGLAKNIQYF; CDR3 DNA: TGTGCCAGCAGCCCGACTAGCGGGCTAGCCAAAAACATTCAGTACTTC
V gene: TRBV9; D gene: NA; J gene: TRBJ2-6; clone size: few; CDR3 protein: CASSGAFEGQLSGANVLTF; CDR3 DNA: TGTGCCAGCAGCGGCGCCTTTGAGGGACAACTCTCTGGGGCCAACGTCCTGACTTTC
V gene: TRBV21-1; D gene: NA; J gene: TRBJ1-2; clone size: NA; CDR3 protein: CASSGAGTGCRGYTF; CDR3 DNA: TGTGCCAGCAGCGGGGCCGGGACAGGCTGTCGGGGCTACACCTTC
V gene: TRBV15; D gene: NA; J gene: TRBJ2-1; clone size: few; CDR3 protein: CATSRESRGNEQFF; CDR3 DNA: TGTGCCACCAGCAGAGAAAGCAGAGGGAATGAGCAGTTCTTC